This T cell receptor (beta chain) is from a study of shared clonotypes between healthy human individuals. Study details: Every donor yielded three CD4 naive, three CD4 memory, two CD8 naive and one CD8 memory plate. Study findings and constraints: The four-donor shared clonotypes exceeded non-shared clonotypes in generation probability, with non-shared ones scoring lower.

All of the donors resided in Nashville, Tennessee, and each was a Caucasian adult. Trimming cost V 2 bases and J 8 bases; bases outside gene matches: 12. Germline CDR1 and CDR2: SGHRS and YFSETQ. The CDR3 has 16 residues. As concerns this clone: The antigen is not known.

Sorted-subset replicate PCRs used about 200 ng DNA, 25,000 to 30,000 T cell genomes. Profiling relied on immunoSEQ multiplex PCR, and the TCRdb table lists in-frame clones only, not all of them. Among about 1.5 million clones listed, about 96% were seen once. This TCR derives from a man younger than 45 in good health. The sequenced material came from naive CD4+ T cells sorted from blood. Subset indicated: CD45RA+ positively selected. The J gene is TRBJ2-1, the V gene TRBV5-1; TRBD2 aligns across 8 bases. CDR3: CASSFDGAGAFHEQFF. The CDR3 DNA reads TGCGCCAGCAGCTTTGATGGAGCGGGAGCTTTCCATGAGCAGTTCTTC.